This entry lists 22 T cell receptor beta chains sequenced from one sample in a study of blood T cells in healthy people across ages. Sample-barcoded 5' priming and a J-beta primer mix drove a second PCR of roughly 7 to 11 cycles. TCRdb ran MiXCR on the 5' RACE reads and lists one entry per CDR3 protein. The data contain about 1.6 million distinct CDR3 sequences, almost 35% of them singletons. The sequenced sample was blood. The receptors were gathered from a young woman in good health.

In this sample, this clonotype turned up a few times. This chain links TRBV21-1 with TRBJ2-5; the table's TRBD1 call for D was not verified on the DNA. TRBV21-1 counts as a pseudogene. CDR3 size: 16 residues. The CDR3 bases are TGTGCCAGCAGCAAAGAGAACAGGAGGATTTTGGAGACCCAGTACTTC. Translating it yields CASSKENRRILETQYF.

The CDR3 here is CSARGGGAGDQPQHF. CDR3 bases: TGCAGTGCTAGAGGGGGGGGGGCCGGCGATCAGCCCCAGCATTTT. The chain employs TRBV20-1 and TRBJ1-5; TRBD1 is a possible D gene (6 bases). V was clipped by 1 base and J by 5 bases, with 15 bases between them. The CDR3 totals 15 residues. CDR1 and CDR2 (germline): DFQATT, SNEGSKA (reference sequence).

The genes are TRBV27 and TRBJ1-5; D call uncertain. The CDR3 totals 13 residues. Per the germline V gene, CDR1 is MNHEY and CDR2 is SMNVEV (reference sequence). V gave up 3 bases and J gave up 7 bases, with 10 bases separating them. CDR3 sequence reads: CASSFGPHQPQHF. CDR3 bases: TGTGCCAGCAGTTTCGGCCCCCACCAGCCCCAGCATTTT.

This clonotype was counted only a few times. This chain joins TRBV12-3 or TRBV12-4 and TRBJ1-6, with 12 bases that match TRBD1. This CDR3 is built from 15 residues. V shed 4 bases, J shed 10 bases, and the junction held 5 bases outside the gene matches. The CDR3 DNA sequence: TGTGCCAGCAGTTGGGGACAGGGGGCGAAGTCACCCCTCCACTTT. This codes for CASSWGQGAKSPLHF.

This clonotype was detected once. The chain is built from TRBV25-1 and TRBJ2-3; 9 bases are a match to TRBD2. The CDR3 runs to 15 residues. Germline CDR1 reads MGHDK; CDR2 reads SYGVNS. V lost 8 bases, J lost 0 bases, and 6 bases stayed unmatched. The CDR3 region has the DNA TGTGCCAGCGCCTCGGGACTAGCCAGCACAGATACGCAGTATTTT. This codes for CASASGLASTDTQYF.

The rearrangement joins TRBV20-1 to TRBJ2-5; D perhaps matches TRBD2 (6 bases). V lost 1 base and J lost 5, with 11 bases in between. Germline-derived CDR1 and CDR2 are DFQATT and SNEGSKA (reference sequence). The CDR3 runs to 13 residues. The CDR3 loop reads CSARVGEAETQYF. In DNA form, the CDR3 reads TGCAGTGCTAGAGTAGGGGAGGCGGAGACCCAGTACTTC.

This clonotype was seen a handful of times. CDR3 nucleotides: TGTGCCAGCAGTCCTTTTGGACAGGGGGCTCGGAAAGAGACCCAGTACTTC. It is translated as CASSPFGQGARKETQYF. The V and J genes are TRBV27 and TRBJ2-5; 11 bases line up with TRBD1. Germline V gene sequence: CDR1 MNHEY, CDR2 SMNVEV (reference sequence). The V segment lost 5 bases and the J segment 3 bases; nucleotides outside the gene matches: 11. The CDR3 is 17 amino acids.

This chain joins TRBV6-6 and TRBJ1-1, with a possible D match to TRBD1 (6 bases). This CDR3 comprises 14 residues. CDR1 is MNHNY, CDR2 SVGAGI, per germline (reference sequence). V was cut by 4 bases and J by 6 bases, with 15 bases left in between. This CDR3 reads CASSFAGSGAEAFF. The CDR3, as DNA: TGTGCCAGCAGTTTCGCCGGATCAGGGGCTGAAGCTTTCTTT.

The CDR3 protein is CASSVGDPGELFF. The DNA for the CDR3 is TGTGCCAGCAGCGTAGGGGACCCCGGGGAGCTGTTTTTT. The chain joins TRBV9 to TRBJ2-2; D assignment may be TRBD1 or TRBD2 (5 bases each). The V end lost 0 bases, the J end lost 6 bases, and 6 bases lay between the germline ends. The CDR3 is made up of 13 amino acids. Germline assignment: CDR1 SGDLS and CDR2 YYNGEE. The full variable domain, its missing parts supplied by reference TRBV9 and TRBJ2-2, is DSGVTQTPKHLITATGQRVTLRCSPRSGDLSVYWYQQSLDQGLQFLIQYYNGEERAKGNILERFSAQQFPDLHSELNLSSLELGDSALYFCASSVGDPGELFFGEGSRLTVL.

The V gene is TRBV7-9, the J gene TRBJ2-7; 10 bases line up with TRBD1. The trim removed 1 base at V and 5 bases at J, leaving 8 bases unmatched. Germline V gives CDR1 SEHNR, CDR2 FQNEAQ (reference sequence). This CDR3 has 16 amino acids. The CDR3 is CASSLDPGQGSNEQYF. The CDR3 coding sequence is TGTGCCAGCAGCTTAGATCCGGGACAGGGGTCCAACGAGCAGTACTTC.

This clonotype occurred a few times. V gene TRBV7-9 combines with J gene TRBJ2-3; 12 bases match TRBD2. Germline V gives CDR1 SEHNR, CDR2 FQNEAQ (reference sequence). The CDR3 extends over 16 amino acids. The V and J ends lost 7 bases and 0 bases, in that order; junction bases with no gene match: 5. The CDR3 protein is CASNDGLAGSTDTQYF. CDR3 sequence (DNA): TGTGCCAGCAACGACGGACTAGCGGGAAGCACAGATACGCAGTATTTT.

The CDR3 DNA is TGTGCCTGGATGCAGGGTTCGGGACAGCCCCAGCATTTT. Protein product: CAWMQGSGQPQHF. The rearrangement uses TRBV30 and TRBJ1-5; the D gene is possibly TRBD1 (5 bases). CDR1 and CDR2 from the germline V gene are GTSNPN and SVGIG (reference sequence). V dropped 4 bases and J dropped 7 bases, with 14 bases sitting between them. This CDR3 region has 13 residues.

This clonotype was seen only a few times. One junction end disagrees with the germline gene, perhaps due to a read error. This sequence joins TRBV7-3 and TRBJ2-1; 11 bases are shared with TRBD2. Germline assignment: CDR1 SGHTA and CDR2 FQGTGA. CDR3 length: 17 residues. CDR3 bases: TGTGCCAGCAGCTTACCTAGCGGGGGGACTACCCCCAATGAGCGGTTCTTC. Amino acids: CASSLPSGGTTPNERFF. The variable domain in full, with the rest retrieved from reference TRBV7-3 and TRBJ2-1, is GAGVSQTPSNKVTEKGKYVELRCDPISGHTALYWYRQSLGQGPEFLIYFQGTGAADDSGLPNDRFFAVRPEGSVSTLKIQRTERGDSAVYLCASSLPSGGTTPNERFFGPGTRLTVL.

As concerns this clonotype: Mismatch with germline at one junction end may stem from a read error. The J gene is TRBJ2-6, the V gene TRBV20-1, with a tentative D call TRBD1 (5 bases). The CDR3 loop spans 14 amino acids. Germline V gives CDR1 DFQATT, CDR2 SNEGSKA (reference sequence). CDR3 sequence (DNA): TGCAGTGCTAGTCTTAGCTCTGGGGCCGACGTCCTGACTTTC. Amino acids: CSASLSSGADVLTF.

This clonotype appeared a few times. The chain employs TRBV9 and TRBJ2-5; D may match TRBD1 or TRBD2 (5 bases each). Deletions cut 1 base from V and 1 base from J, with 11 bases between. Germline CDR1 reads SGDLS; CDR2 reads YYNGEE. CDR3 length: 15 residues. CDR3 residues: CASSVYMGVQETQYF. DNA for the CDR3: TGTGCCAGCAGCGTATATATGGGGGTCCAAGAGACCCAGTACTTC.

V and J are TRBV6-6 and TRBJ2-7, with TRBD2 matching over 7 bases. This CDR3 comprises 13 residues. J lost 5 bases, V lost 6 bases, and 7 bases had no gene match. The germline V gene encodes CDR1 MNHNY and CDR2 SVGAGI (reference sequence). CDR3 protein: CASSRFREDEQYF. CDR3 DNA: TGTGCCAGCAGCAGATTCCGGGAGGACGAGCAGTACTTC.

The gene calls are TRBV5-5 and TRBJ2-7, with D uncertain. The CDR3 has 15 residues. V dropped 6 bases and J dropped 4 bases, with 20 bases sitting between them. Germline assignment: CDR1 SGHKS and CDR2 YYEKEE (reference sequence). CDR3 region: CASTITPGGGYEQYF. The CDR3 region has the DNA TGTGCCAGCACCATTACCCCGGGCGGCGGATACGAGCAGTACTTC.

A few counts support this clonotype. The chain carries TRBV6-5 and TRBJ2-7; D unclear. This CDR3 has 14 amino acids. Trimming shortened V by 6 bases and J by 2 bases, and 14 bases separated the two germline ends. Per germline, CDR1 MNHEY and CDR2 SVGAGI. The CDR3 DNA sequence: TGTGCCAGCAGCCCAATACTAAATACCTACGAGCAGTACTTC. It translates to CASSPILNTYEQYF.

The CDR3 coding sequence is TGTGCCAGCAGCTTAACGCAGCTCAATGAGCAGTTCTTC. It translates to CASSLTQLNEQFF. The chain couples TRBV7-3 to TRBJ2-1; D gene ambiguous. With 0 bases removed from V and 6 bases from J, the gap between germline ends came to 6 bases. The germline gives CDR1 SGHTA, CDR2 FQGTGA. This CDR3 spans 13 amino acids.

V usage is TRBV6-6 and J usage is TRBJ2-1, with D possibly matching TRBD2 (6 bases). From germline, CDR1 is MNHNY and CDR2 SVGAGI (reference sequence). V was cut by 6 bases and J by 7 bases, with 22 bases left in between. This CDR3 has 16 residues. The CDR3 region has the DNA TGTGCCAGCAGGAGTTTTACCGGGACTGGAGAAAATGAGCAGTTCTTC. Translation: CASRSFTGTGENEQFF.

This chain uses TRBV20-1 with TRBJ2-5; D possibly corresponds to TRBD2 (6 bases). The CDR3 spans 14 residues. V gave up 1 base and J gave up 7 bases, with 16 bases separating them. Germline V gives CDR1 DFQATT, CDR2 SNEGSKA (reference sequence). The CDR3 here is CSARAQTSKGTQYF. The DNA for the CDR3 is TGCAGTGCTAGAGCCCAGACTAGTAAGGGGACCCAGTACTTC.

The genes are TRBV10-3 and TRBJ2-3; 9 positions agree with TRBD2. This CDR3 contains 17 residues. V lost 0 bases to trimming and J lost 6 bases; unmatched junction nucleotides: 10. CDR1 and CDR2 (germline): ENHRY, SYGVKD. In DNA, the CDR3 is TGTGCCATCAGTGAGTCGCGAGCGGGGGGCCCTCGGGATACGCAGTATTTT. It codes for CAISESRAGGPRDTQYF.